This is a list of T cell receptor beta chains from one sample in a study of shared clonotypes between healthy human individuals. The data were produced by immunoSEQ multiplex PCR, yet TCRdb's version contains in-frame clones alone and is incomplete. Of 2 million or so clones listed, 90% to 95% are singletons. The specimen sequenced was naive CD4+ T cells sorted from blood. The receptors were sampled from a man aged 18 to 35 in good health. The CDR3 runs from the conserved cysteine through the conserved F or W. Each record gives: J gene, V gene, D gene, CDR3 length, clone size, CDR3 protein, CDR3 DNA. A D gene is named only where the DNA matches it firmly. The listing skips clone size in some rows; elsewhere it reads once, few, many or a size class.

>TRBJ2-7|TRBV5-1|TRBD1|14|NA
CASNKLGQGGEQYF
TGCGCCAGCAATAAATTAGGACAGGGTGGCGAGCAGTACTTC
>TRBJ1-4|TRBV7-6|TRBD1|15|NA
CASSLGQGIIEKLFF
TGTGCCAGCAGCTTGGGACAGGGGATAATTGAAAAACTGTTTTTT
>TRBJ2-6|TRBV14|TRBD2|17|NA
CASSQVRGGPGANVLTF
TGTGCCAGCAGCCAAGTCCGCGGGGGGCCTGGGGCCAACGTCCTGACTTTC
>TRBJ1-6|TRBV19|NA|14|NA
CATSPRQNNSPLHF
TGTGCCACCTCCCCTCGGCAGAATAATTCACCCCTCCACTTT
>TRBJ2-7|TRBV7-3|TRBD1|15|NA
CASSPERTGYHEQYF
TGTGCCAGCAGCCCCGAGAGGACAGGGTACCACGAGCAGTACTTC
>TRBJ1-5|TRBV4-1|NA|14|once
CASSQGSANQPQHF
TGCGCCAGCAGCCAAGGCAGCGCCAATCAGCCCCAGCATTTT
>TRBJ1-2|TRBV5-4|NA|16|once
CASSSWRQTGNYGYTF
TGTGCCAGCAGCTCCTGGCGCCAGACAGGAAACTATGGCTACACCTTC
>TRBJ1-2|TRBV4-3|NA|15|NA
CASSQAHTGFGGYTF
TGCGCCAGCAGCCAGGCGCACACAGGGTTCGGTGGCTACACCTTC
>TRBJ1-2|TRBV5-4|NA|13|NA
CASSSTGADDYTF
TGTGCCAGCAGCTCTACGGGGGCCGATGACTACACCTTC
>TRBJ1-5|TRBV6-5|NA|15|NA
CASSPFRGGNQPQHF
TGTGCCAGCAGTCCTTTTCGGGGAGGCAATCAGCCCCAGCATTTT
>TRBJ2-1|TRBV6-1|NA|10|NA
CVSSYNEQFF
TGTGTCAGCTCCTACAATGAGCAGTTCTTC
>TRBJ1-1|TRBV28|TRBD1|16|NA
CASSFAGGVGDTEAFF
TGTGCCAGCAGTTTCGCAGGGGGCGTTGGGGACACTGAAGCTTTCTTT
>TRBJ2-2|TRBV2|TRBD1|16|NA
CASSLTGTGSTGELFF
TGTGCCAGCAGTCTTACCGGGACAGGGTCAACCGGGGAGCTGTTTTTT
>TRBJ2-3|TRBV2|NA|15|NA
CASSARTASTDTQYF
TGTGCCAGCAGTGCCCGGACGGCTAGCACAGATACGCAGTATTTT
>TRBJ1-3|TRBV27|NA|14|NA
CASRSRGAGNTIYF
TGTGCCAGCAGGTCAAGGGGGGCTGGAAACACCATATATTTT
>TRBJ2-7|TRBV5-8|NA|13|NA
CASSLDIRSEQYF
TGTGCCAGCAGCCTGGACATACGGTCCGAGCAGTACTTC
>TRBJ2-7|TRBV11-3|NA|12|NA
CASSLDRGEQYF
TGTGCCAGCAGCTTAGATAGAGGGGAGCAGTACTTC
>TRBJ1-2|TRBV7-6|NA|13|NA
CASSPDVAYGYTF
TGTGCCAGCAGCCCGGACGTAGCTTATGGCTACACCTTC
>TRBJ2-7|TRBV28|TRBD1|14|NA
CASTPSQGVREQYF
TGTGCCAGCACCCCAAGCCAGGGGGTGCGGGAGCAGTACTTC
>TRBJ2-7|TRBV30|TRBD1|11|NA
CAWSSGGEQYF
TGTGCCTGGAGTTCAGGGGGAGAGCAGTACTTC
>TRBJ2-1|TRBV9|NA|15|NA
CASSVALEGYNEQFF
TGTGCCAGCAGCGTCGCCCTAGAGGGTTACAATGAGCAGTTCTTC
>TRBJ1-3|TRBV4-1|TRBD1|19|NA
CASSQEEVRTGVSGNTIYF
TGCGCCAGCAGCCAAGAAGAGGTGAGGACAGGGGTCTCTGGAAACACCATATATTTT
>TRBJ2-5|TRBV7-6|TRBD2|15|NA
CASSLGLAGGETQYF
TGTGCCAGCAGCTTGGGACTAGCGGGGGGAGAGACCCAGTACTTC
>TRBJ1-1|TRBV6-5|NA|14|NA
CASSLGGGLAEAFF
TGTGCCAGCAGCCTTGGGGGAGGGTTAGCTGAAGCTTTCTTT
>TRBJ1-2|TRBV6-6|TRBD1|15|NA
CASSPRDSGGYGYTF
TGTGCCAGCAGTCCCCGGGACAGTGGGGGGTATGGCTACACCTTC
>TRBJ2-7|TRBV6-1|TRBD2|14|once
CASRLAGGPYEQYF
TGTGCCAGCAGGCTAGCGGGAGGGCCCTACGAGCAGTACTTC
>TRBJ1-6|TRBV11-2|NA|18|NA
CASSSSASLSSYNSPLHF
TGTGCCAGCAGCTCCTCCGCTTCACTGAGCTCCTATAATTCACCCCTCCACTTT
>TRBJ2-3|TRBV5-1|NA|14|NA
CASSSETYTDTQYF
TGCGCCAGCAGCTCAGAGACCTACACAGATACGCAGTATTTT
>TRBJ1-1|TRBV6-5|NA|15|NA
CASSSAGLKKTEAFF
TGTGCCAGCAGCAGTGCGGGGCTAAAGAAGACTGAAGCTTTCTTT
>TRBJ1-1|TRBV5-1|NA|15|NA
CASSLGWGRNTEAFF
TGCGCCAGCAGCTTGGGTTGGGGACGGAACACTGAAGCTTTCTTT
>TRBJ1-2|TRBV19|TRBD1|15|NA
CASSEGQLINYGYTF
TGTGCCAGTAGTGAGGGACAGCTCATTAACTATGGCTACACCTTC
>TRBJ1-2|TRBV11-2|NA|18|NA
CASSLVGGVIQGGYGYTF
TGTGCCAGCAGCTTAGTAGGAGGCGTTATTCAGGGAGGCTATGGCTACACCTTC
>TRBJ2-5|TRBV5-1|TRBD1|13|NA
CASRLQGKETQYF
TGCGCCAGCAGGTTACAGGGGAAAGAGACCCAGTACTTC
>TRBJ2-5|TRBV9|TRBD1|18|NA
CASSVGPGTANAEETQYF
TGTGCCAGCAGCGTAGGTCCTGGGACAGCAAACGCTGAAGAGACCCAGTACTTC
>TRBJ1-1|TRBV6-5|NA|15|NA
CASSFTLDTAGEAFF
TGTGCCAGCAGTTTCACACTCGACACCGCAGGAGAAGCTTTCTTT
>TRBJ1-1|TRBV5-4|NA|19|NA
CASSLPGALQAGLNTEAFF
TGTGCCAGCAGCCTACCTGGGGCCCTTCAAGCGGGCTTGAACACTGAAGCTTTCTTT
>TRBJ2-7|TRBV28|TRBD1|15|NA
CASSQGTGFVREQYF
TGTGCCAGCAGTCAGGGGACAGGGTTCGTTCGCGAGCAGTACTTC
>TRBJ2-3|TRBV5-6|NA|14|NA
CASSWGTPTDTQYF
TGTGCCAGCAGCTGGGGGACCCCCACAGATACGCAGTATTTT
>TRBJ1-1|TRBV29-1|TRBD1|13|once
CSVTDREGAEAFF
TGCAGCGTGACAGACAGGGAAGGGGCTGAAGCTTTCTTT